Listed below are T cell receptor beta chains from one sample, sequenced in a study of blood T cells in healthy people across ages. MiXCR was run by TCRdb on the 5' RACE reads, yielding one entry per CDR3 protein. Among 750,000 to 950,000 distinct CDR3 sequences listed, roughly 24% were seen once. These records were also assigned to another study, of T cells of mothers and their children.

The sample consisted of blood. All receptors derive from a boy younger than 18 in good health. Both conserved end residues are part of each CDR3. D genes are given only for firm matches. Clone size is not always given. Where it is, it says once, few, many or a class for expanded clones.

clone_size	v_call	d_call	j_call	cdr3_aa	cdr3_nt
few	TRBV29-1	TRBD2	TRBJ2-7	CSVTGLAGPYEQYF	TGCAGCGTGACCGGACTAGCGGGACCCTACGAGCAGTACTTC
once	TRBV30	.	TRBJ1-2	CAWSVWGLAVPRDGYTF	TGTGCCTGGAGTGTATGGGGTCTCGCGGTTCCGCGGGATGGCTACACCTTC
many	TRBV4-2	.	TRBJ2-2	CASSQDLDNTGELFF	TGTGCCAGCAGCCAAGATCTTGATAACACCGGGGAGCTGTTTTTT
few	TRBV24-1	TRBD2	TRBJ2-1	CATSDTSGGLVNEQFF	TGTGCCACCAGTGATACTAGCGGGGGGTTGGTAAATGAGCAGTTCTTC
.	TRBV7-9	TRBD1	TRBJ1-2	CASSPLQGGGYTF	TGTGCCAGCAGCCCACTCCAGGGGGGCGGCTACACCTTC
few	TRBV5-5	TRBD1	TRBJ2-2	CASSNRGAGELFF	TGTGCCAGCAGCAACAGGGGGGCCGGGGAGCTGTTTTTT
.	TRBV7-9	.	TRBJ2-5	CASATRRFQETQYF	TGTGCCAGCGCGACTCGACGATTCCAAGAGACCCAGTACTTC
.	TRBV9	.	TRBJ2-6	CASSVRVGANVLTF	TGTGCCAGCAGCGTGAGGGTTGGGGCCAACGTCCTGACTTTC
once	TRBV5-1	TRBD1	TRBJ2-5	CASSHGTGKETQYF	TGCGCCAGCAGCCACGGGACAGGGAAAGAGACCCAGTACTTC
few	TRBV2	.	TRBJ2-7	CASRGTATYEQYF	TGTGCCAGCAGGGGGACGGCCACCTACGAGCAGTACTTC
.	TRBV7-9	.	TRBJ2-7	CASSLVGSPGHKYEQYF	TGTGCCAGCAGCTTAGTGGGCAGCCCGGGACACAAATACGAGCAGTACTTC
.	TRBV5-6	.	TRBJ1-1	CASSLPGQGRTEAFF	TGTGCCAGCAGCCTCCCAGGCCAGGGCAGGACTGAAGCTTTCTTT